This entry is about one TCR beta chain. Its antigen is still unknown. Germline CDR1 MNHEY, CDR2 SVGAGI. The CDR3 is made up of 14 amino acids. The ends were cut back, 8 bases at V and 1 base at J, with 12 bases in the middle. After stimulus-free culture, autoproliferating CFSE-dim and non-proliferating CFSE-high T cells were sequenced separately. Approximately 5x10^7 CFSE-labeled PBMCs were cultured around 7 days unstimulated, then replicate wells were pooled. Without exogenous stimuli, around 0.5 uM CFSE-labeled PBMCs were cultured serum-free. This sample was included in a study of memory B cells and T cells in multiple sclerosis. Using immunoSEQ multiplex PCR, the repertoire was profiled, and TCRdb retains in-frame clones only, with some absent. The table includes 40,000 to 50,000 clones, more than 65% detected once. Study-wide points: Clone-set sizes differed between compartments, so shared clonotype counts needed normalization.

Sequenced input: PBMCs from blood kept in culture. The V and J genes are TRBV6-5 and TRBJ1-5; unclear D gene. The origin of this receptor is a human donor with multiple sclerosis. This CDR3 is CASGHQWSNQPQHF. DNA for the CDR3: TGTGCCAGCGGCCATCAATGGAGCAATCAGCCCCAGCATTTT.